This TCR beta chain was recorded in a study of blood T cell repertoires in COVID-19. Data came from immunoSEQ multiplex PCR; TCRdb stores just in-frame clones and leaves some out. The sample comprises roughly 120,000 clones, roughly nine tenths of which are singletons, and around 7.7% rests with the top ten. This receptor was obtained from a human donor in a cohort sampled during active COVID-19. The sample consisted of peripheral blood.

The DNA for the CDR3 is TGCGCCAGCAGCCCGGAGGTACCAAGGGTGGATGGCTACACCTTC. It codes for CASSPEVPRVDGYTF. The chain carries TRBV5-1 and TRBJ1-2; D not resolved. The CDR3 is 15 amino acids. Trimming removed 4 bases at V and 6 bases at J, with 19 bases between. Looked up from germline, CDR1 is SGHRS and CDR2 is YFSETQ.